Shown below are 5 T cell receptor beta chains from a single sample sequenced in a study of cytomegalovirus exposure and HLA in healthy donors. Amplification used 60 Vbeta primers and 13 Jbeta primers. Using immunoSEQ multiplex PCR, the repertoire was profiled, and TCRdb retains in-frame clones only, with some absent. The sample holds more than 140,000 clones, roughly four fifths seen once. The sample taken for sequencing was PBMCs. The receptors were gathered from a man younger than 45 in good health and CMV-seropositive.

J is TRBJ2-2 and V is TRBV6-5, with D perhaps matching TRBD1 (5 bases). The CDR3 runs 15 residues. Deletions cut 5 bases from V and 0 bases from J, with 10 bases between. The germline V gene encodes CDR1 MNHEY and CDR2 SVGAGI. The CDR3 here is CASSRDSPNTGELFF. CDR3 DNA sequence: TGTGCCAGCAGTCGAGACAGTCCGAACACCGGGGAGCTGTTTTTT.

This clone appeared a few times. The gene calls are TRBV4-1 and TRBJ1-4; D unresolved. V was pared by 5 bases and J by 8 bases, with 12 bases between. Germline CDR1 reads MGHRA; CDR2 reads YSYEKL. The CDR3 length is 13 residues. CDR3 DNA: TGCGCCAGCAGCTCCGGAGGGTGGGAAAAACTGTTTTTT. This codes for CASSSGGWEKLFF.

The V gene is TRBV10-2, the J gene TRBJ2-5; weak D call: TRBD1 (6 bases). The CDR3 contains 14 residues. Germline CDR1 and CDR2: WSHSY and SAAADI. V gave up 5 bases and J gave up 5 bases, with 15 bases separating them. CDR3 in amino acids: CASSTWGPAETQYF. The DNA for the CDR3 is TGCGCCAGCAGTACTTGGGGGCCCGCGGAGACCCAGTACTTC.

The chain is built from TRBV27 and TRBJ1-2; possible D gene TRBD1, 6 bases. Germline assignment: CDR1 MNHEY and CDR2 SMNVEV (reference sequence). The CDR3 has 14 residues. The V gene lost 2 bases and the J gene lost 4 bases, with 11 bases spanning the gap. The CDR3 DNA is TGTGCCAGCAGTTTAAGGGGGTTCGGCTATGGCTACACCTTC. This translates into CASSLRGFGYGYTF.

The V and J genes are TRBV6-4 and TRBJ2-2, with D possibly being TRBD2 (5 bases). CDR1 is MRHNA, CDR2 SNTAGT, per germline. Trimming pared 0 bases from V and 4 bases from J, leaving 12 bases between. CDR3 length: 16 amino acids. The CDR3 region has the DNA TGTGCCAGCAGTGACTCAAGCGGTTCCGGCACCGGGGAGCTGTTTTTT. As protein: CASSDSSGSGTGELFF.